This T cell receptor beta chain comes out of a study of OX40 agonist ivuxolimab in advanced cancers. Across the study: Given to patients was ivuxolimab, an agonistic anti-OX40 (CD134) antibody.

The CDR3 is 15 amino acids. The V gene lost 2 bases and the J gene lost 2 bases, with 11 bases spanning the gap. The germline V gene encodes CDR1 MGHRA and CDR2 YSYEKL. The repertoire was sequenced with immunoSEQ multiplex PCR; TCRdb's copy has only in-frame clones and lacks some. The data hold roughly 76,000 clones, with roughly 86% observed a single time. Sequences were derived from CD4+ or CD8+ T cells sorted from blood, sampled in a trial of the OX40 agonist ivuxolimab. The chain uses TRBV4-1 and TRBJ2-3; D is unclear. The clonotype comes from an adult with an advanced solid tumor such as melanoma, head and neck, liver or kidney cancer. The CDR3 sequence is CASSQSWTHTDTQYF. CDR3 bases: TGCGCCAGCAGCCAATCATGGACGCACACAGATACGCAGTATTTT.